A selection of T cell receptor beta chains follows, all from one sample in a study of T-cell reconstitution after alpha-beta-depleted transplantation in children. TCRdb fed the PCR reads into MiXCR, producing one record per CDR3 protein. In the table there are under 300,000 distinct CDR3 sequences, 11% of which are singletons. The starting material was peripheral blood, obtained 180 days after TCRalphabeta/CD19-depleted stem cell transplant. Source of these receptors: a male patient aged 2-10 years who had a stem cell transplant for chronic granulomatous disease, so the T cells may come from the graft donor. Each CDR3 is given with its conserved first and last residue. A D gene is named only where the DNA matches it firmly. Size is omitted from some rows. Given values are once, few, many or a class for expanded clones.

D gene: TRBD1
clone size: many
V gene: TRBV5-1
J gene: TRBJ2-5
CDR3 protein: CASSNPDRAQETQYF
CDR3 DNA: TGCGCCAGCAGTAATCCGGACAGGGCCCAAGAGACCCAGTACTTC

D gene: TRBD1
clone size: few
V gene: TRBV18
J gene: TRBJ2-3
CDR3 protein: CASSRQGINTDTQYF
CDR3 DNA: TGTGCCAGCTCGCGACAGGGAATAAACACAGATACGCAGTATTTT

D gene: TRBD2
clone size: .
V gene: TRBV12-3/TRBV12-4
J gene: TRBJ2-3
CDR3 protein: CASSFKFGVGSGKLDTQYF
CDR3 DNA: TGTGCCAGCTCTTTTAAATTTGGGGTTGGAAGCGGGAAGTTGGATACGCAGTATTTT

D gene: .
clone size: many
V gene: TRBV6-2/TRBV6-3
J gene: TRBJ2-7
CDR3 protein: CASRPSGYEQYF
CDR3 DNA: TGTGCCAGCAGACCATCAGGCTACGAGCAGTACTTC

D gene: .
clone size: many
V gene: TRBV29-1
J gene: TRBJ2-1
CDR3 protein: CSGDRSGSYNEQFF
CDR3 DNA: TGCAGCGGAGACCGTAGCGGCTCCTACAATGAGCAGTTCTTC

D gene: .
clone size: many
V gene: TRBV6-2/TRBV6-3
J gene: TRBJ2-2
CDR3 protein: CASRAPGLSHTGELFF
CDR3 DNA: TGTGCCAGCAGGGCACCGGGACTTTCGCACACCGGGGAGCTGTTTTTT

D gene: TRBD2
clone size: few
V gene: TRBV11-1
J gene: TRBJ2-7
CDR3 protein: CASSLVTAGDPLLYEQYF
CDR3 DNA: TGTGCCAGCAGCTTAGTTACAGCGGGGGATCCCCTCCTCTACGAGCAGTACTTC

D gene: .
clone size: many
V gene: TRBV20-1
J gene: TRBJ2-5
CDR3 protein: CSARQGAETQYF
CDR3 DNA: TGCAGTGCTAGACAGGGCGCGGAGACCCAGTACTTC

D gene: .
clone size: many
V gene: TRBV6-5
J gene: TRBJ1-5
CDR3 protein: CASSYTIGVQPQHF
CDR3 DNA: TGTGCCAGCAGTTACACGATTGGGGTCCAGCCCCAGCATTTT

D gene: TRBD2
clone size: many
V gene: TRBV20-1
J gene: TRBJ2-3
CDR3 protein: CSANLAGFTDTQYF
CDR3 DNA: TGCAGTGCTAACCTAGCGGGTTTCACAGATACGCAGTATTTT

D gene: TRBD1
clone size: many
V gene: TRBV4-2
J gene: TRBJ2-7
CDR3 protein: CASSHPLDRGVYEQYF
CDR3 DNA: TGTGCCAGCAGCCACCCGCTCGACAGGGGTGTCTACGAGCAGTACTTC

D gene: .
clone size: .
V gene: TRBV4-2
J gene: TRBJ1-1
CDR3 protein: CASSQDGVRVTEAFF
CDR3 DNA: TGTGCCAGCAGCCAAGACGGGGTAAGGGTCACTGAAGCTTTCTTT

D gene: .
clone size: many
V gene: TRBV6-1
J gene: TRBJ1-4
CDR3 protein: CASSLSQGLVEKLFF
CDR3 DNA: TGTGCCAGCAGTCTCTCCCAGGGTTTAGTTGAAAAACTGTTTTTT

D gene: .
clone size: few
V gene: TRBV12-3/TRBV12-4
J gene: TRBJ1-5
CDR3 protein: CASSPLGSNQPQHF
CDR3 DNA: TGTGCCAGCAGTCCCCTGGGGAGCAATCAGCCCCAGCATTTT

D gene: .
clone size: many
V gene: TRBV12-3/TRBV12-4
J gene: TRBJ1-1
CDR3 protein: CASSLERRAHKAFF
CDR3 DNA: TGTGCCAGCAGTTTGGAAAGGAGGGCCCACAAAGCTTTCTTT

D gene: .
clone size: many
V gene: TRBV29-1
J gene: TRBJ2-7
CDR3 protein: CSVGRIGAYEQYF
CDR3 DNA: TGCAGCGTTGGGAGAATAGGAGCCTACGAGCAGTACTTC

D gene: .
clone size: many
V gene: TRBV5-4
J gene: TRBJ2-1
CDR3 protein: CASSPMDRTDEQFF
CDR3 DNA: TGTGCCAGCAGCCCAATGGACAGAACGGATGAGCAGTTCTTC

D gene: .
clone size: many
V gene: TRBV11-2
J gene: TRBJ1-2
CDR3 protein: CASREAGFGYTF
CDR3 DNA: TGTGCCAGCCGAGAAGCAGGGTTTGGCTACACCTTC

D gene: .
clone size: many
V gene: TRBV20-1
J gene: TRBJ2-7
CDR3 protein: CSASPAVYEQYF
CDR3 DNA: TGCAGTGCTAGTCCCGCGGTATACGAGCAGTACTTC

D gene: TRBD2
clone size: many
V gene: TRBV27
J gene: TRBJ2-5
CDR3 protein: CASSRTGTSRRQETQYF
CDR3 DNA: TGTGCCAGCAGTAGAACCGGGACTAGTCGCCGGCAAGAGACCCAGTACTTC

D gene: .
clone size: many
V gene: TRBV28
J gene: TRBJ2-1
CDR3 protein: CASSPPEGKMQFF
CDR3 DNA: TGTGCCAGCAGTCCCCCCGAGGGAAAGATGCAGTTCTTC

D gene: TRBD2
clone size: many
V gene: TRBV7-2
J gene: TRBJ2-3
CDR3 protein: CASGLSGGVDTQYF
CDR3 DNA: TGTGCCAGCGGACTGAGCGGGGGGGTAGATACGCAGTATTTT

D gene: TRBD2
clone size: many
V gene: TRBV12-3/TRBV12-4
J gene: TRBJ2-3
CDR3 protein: CASSNRGVLSTDTQYF
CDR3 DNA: TGTGCCAGCAGTAATCGGGGGGTCCTAAGCACAGATACGCAGTATTTT

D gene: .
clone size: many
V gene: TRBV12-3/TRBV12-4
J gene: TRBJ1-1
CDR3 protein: CASSSRGQNTEAFF
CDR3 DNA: TGTGCCAGCAGTTCAAGGGGACAGAACACTGAAGCTTTCTTT

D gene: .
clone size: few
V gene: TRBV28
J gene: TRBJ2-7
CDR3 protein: CASRVNYEQYF
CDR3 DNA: TGTGCCAGCCGCGTCAACTACGAGCAGTACTTC